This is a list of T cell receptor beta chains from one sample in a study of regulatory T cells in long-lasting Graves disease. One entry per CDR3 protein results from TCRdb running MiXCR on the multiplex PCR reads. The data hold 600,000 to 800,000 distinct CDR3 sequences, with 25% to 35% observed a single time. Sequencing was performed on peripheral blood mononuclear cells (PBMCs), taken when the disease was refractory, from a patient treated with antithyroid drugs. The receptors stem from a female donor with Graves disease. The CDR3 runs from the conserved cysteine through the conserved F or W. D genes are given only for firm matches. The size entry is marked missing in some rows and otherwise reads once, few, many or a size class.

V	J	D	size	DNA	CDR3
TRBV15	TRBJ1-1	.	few	TGTGCCACCAGCCTCCGGAAGAACACTGAAGCTTTCTTT	CATSLRKNTEAFF
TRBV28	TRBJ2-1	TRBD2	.	TGTGCCAGCAGTCCGAGTGGACTAGCACCCCACTACAATGAGCAGTTCTTC	CASSPSGLAPHYNEQFF
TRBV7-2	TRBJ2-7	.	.	TGTGCCAGCAGCTTGGGGACGATGAGCTCCTACGAGCAGTACTTC	CASSLGTMSSYEQYF
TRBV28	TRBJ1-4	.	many	TGTGCCAGCAGTTCTTTACTAGGGACTGGTCGAAAACTGTTTTTT	CASSSLLGTGRKLFF
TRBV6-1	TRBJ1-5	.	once	TGTGCCAGCAGTGCCCGGGGGGATCAGCCCCAGCATTTT	CASSARGDQPQHF
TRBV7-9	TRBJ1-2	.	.	TGTGCCAGCAGCGGGGACCGGAATAACTATGGCTACACCTTC	CASSGDRNNYGYTF
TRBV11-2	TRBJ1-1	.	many	TGTGCCAGCAGCTTAGGTTCGCGGCCCGGGGCTTTCTTT	CASSLGSRPGAFF
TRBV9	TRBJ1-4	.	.	TGTGCCAGCAGCGTAGGACCTAATGAAAAACTGTTTTTT	CASSVGPNEKLFF
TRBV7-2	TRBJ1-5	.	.	TGTGCCAGCAGCTTATCAGGGATTCAGAATCAGCCCCAGCATTTT	CASSLSGIQNQPQHF
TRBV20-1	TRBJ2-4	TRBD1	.	TGCAGTGCTACGCCAACTCGCTTCACAGGGGTGCCCATTCAGTACTTC	CSATPTRFTGVPIQYF
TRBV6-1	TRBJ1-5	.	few	TGTGCCAGCAAGGACGGGAATAGCAATCAGCCCCAGCATTTT	CASKDGNSNQPQHF
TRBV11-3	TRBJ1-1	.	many	TGTGCCAGCAGCTTAGATCCCTCGAACACTGAAGCTTTCTTT	CASSLDPSNTEAFF
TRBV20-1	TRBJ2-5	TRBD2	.	TGCAGTGCCCCCGGGGCGCTAGCGGATACTCCAGAGACCCAGTACTTC	CSAPGALADTPETQYF
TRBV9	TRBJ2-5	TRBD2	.	TGTGCCAGCAGCACCCGACTAGCCCCAAGTACCCAGTACTTC	CASSTRLAPSTQYF
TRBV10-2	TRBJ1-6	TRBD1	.	TGCGCCAGTCGATGGGACAGGGTGGAATCACCCCTCCACTTT	CASRWDRVESPLHF
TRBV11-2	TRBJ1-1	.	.	TGTGCCAGCAGCCCGGGTAGGAAAGCTTTCTTT	CASSPGRKAFF
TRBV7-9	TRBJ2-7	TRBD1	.	TGTGCCAGCAGCCCAGGACAGGGCATGCCCTACGAGCAGTACTTC	CASSPGQGMPYEQYF
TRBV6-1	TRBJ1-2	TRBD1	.	TGTGCCAGCATTCCCCGGGACAGTAATGGCTACACCTTC	CASIPRDSNGYTF
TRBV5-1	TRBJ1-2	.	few	TGCGCCAGCAGCTTGGCCTGGGGAGATGGCTACACCTTC	CASSLAWGDGYTF
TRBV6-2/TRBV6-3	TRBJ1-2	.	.	TGTGCCAGCAGTTACCCGGACGGGGGTGGCTACACCTTC	CASSYPDGGGYTF
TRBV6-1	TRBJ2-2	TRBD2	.	TGTGCCAGCAGACCCCGACTAGCGGGAGTGGGGACCGGGGAGCTGTTTTTT	CASRPRLAGVGTGELFF
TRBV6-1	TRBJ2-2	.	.	TGTGCCAGCAGTGCGGACCCGAACACCGGGGAGCTGTTTTTT	CASSADPNTGELFF
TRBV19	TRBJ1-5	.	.	TGTGCCAGTAGTATGGATGGGGGGGGCAATCAGCCCCAGCATTTT	CASSMDGGGNQPQHF
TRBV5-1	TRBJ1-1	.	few	TGCGCCAGCAGCTTCCGGGACACCGGGAGAGCTTTCTTT	CASSFRDTGRAFF
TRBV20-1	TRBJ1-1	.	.	TGCAGTGCTAGTTTCATGAACACTGAAGCTTTCTTT	CSASFMNTEAFF
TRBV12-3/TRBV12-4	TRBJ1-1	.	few	TGTGCCAGCAGTTTCGGGGTACCGGGACGGGCGAACACTGAAGCTTTCTTT	CASSFGVPGRANTEAFF
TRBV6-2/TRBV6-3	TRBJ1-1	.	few	TGTGCCAGCAGTTATGTGGCGACAGGTACTGAAGCTTTCTTT	CASSYVATGTEAFF
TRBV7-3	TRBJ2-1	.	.	TGTGCCAGCAGCTTAAACGCAGGGTTGAATGAGCAGTTCTTC	CASSLNAGLNEQFF
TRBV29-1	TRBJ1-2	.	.	TGCAGCGTGGACGTCGCGGGCGGCTACACCTTC	CSVDVAGGYTF
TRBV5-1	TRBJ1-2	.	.	TGCGCCAGCAGCTTGGTCACTTACTATGGCTACACCTTC	CASSLVTYYGYTF
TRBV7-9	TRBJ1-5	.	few	TGTGCCAGCAGCTTCGGGTGGGAGGATCAGCCCCAGCATTTT	CASSFGWEDQPQHF
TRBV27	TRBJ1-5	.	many	TGTGCCAGCAGTTTATGGGGGGATAGCAATCAGCCCCAGCATTTT	CASSLWGDSNQPQHF
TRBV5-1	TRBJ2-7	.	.	TGCGCCAGCAGCTTGGCTTCGGGGTCGCCAAACTACGAGCAGTACTTC	CASSLASGSPNYEQYF
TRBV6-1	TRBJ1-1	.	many	TGTGCCAGCCGCACCCTGGGGCGGCAGAACACTGAAGCTTTCTTT	CASRTLGRQNTEAFF
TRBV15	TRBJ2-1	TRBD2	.	TGTGCCACCAGCAGAGCGGGACTAGCTTTTACTGAGCAGTTCTTC	CATSRAGLAFTEQFF
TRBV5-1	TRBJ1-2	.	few	TGCGCCAGCAGACCGGACAGAAATAACTATGGCTACACCTTC	CASRPDRNNYGYTF
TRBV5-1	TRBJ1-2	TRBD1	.	TGCGCCAGCAGCGCGACAGGGGAATTTTATGGCTACACCTTC	CASSATGEFYGYTF
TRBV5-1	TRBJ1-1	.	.	TGCGCCAGCAGCTTGGTGTCGGGAGGCGGTGCTGAAGCTTTCTTT	CASSLVSGGGAEAFF
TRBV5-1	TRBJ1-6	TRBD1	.	TGCGCCAGCAGCTTGGTTACGGGACAGTCCTCACCCCTCCACTTT	CASSLVTGQSSPLHF
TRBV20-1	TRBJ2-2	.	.	TGCAGTGCTAGACTCGGGCACACGAACACCGGGGAGCTGTTTTTT	CSARLGHTNTGELFF
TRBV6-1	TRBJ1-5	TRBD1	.	TGTGCCAGCAAACCGGGACAGCTAACCAATCAGCCCCAGCATTTT	CASKPGQLTNQPQHF
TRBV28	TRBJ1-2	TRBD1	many	TGTGCCAGCAGGCTTGCCCCTCAGGGGGCCAATGGCTACACCTTC	CASRLAPQGANGYTF